What follows describes a single T cell receptor beta chain. This clone was seen a few times. Its antigen has not been determined. No quality values exist for individual bases; no much larger clone is one base distant. The source of the sample is a study of blood T cell repertoires in COVID-19 (TCRdb year 2020). As for the study more broadly: Samples from collaborators originated in the United States, Italy and Spain and spanned both the acute and convalescent phases of COVID-19. The prospective study material was composed of cDNA or gDNA derived from T cells, B-cell-depleted T cells, or PBMCs. Deeply sampled blood TCRbeta repertoires from subjects exposed to, actively infected with, or recovered from COVID-19 were included in the dataset. The repertoires were released in a freely available public database intended as a resource for research on the immune response to SARS-CoV-2. Samples came from the ongoing ImmuneRACE study (first 160 participants) plus 1,254 subjects from 6 global collaborators. The sample metadata nearly always contained a de-identified subject ID, COVID-19 status, age in years and sex. Where available, HLA class I and class II types were taken from metadata supplied by the sample provider and were not determined by assay-based typing. The full study reports these points: The quantity of clinical and demographic metadata differed by source and by participant and was supplied without curation.

Spanning cysteine to phenylalanine, the CDR3 consists of 15 amino acids. Only the CDR3 DNA stays, 45 bases, in frame from base 1. The junction shows trimming of 5 bases on V and 8 bases on J, and the gene matches do not reach 13 bases of it. Via the germline V gene, CDR1 is MNHEY and CDR2 SVGAGI. Whole blood was collected in K2EDTA tubes by collaborating institutions according to the institutions' own protocols. For TCRbeta analysis, collaborator samples were shipped as frozen whole blood, as isolated PBMCs, or as DNA extracted from either sample type. The immunoSEQ Assay, a bias-controlled multiplex PCR, was used to amplify TCRbeta CDR3 regions from genomic DNA. Concerning the study's data processing: Within the assay, amplification of reference gene primers was used to estimate how many nucleated cells each sample contained. To quantify the absolute abundance of each unique TCRbeta CDR3 rearrangement, sequence reads were collapsed and filtered. Productive Simpson clonality was computed per sample as the square root of Simpson's diversity index over productive rearrangements. TCRdb took this table from immuneACCESS and kept in-frame rearrangements with V and J called. Such tables lack part of the clones; where checked against another copy, unresolved V genes explain under half of the gap, and the rest is unexplained. V and J calls and clone size are those listed in that table; D and trimming were worked out from the DNA. This sample is represented by 150,000 to 200,000 clones; approximately 82% of them were singletons. 6.9% of the sample is held by the ten biggest clonotypes.

The receptor's source is a human donor with acute or convalescent COVID-19. The donor label of this sample is uncertain. The rearrangement combines TRBV6-5 with TRBJ1-2, with TRBD1 identical over 8 junction bases. The sample consisted of peripheral blood. The CDR3 region reads CASSLIGQGIVGYTF. The sequenced DNA is TGTGCCAGCAGTCTTATAGGACAGGGAATAGTGGGCTACACCTTC.